The TCR beta chain described here comes from a study of T cell responses to AZD1222 COVID-19 vaccine. The CDR3 contains 19 residues. Per the germline V gene, CDR1 is LGHNA and CDR2 is YNFKEQ. V lost 0 bases and J lost 5; bases outside the gene matches: 14. Study observations and caveats: Close to half of all spike-specific TCRs reportedly target regions of the variants that are unmutated.

A remark on this clone: Its antigen is unknown.

Using immunoSEQ multiplex PCR, the repertoire was profiled, and TCRdb retains in-frame clones only, with some absent. This table holds nearly 110,000 clones, around 92% found once. This material consisted of peripheral blood, taken 28 days after the second AZD1222 dose. This chain uses TRBV4-2 with TRBJ1-1, with TRBD1 identical over 11 bases. This TCR derives from an adult who received the AZD1222 COVID-19 vaccine. The CDR3 sequence: CASSQELGQGANLATEAFF. The CDR3 DNA is TGTGCCAGCAGCCAAGAACTCGGACAGGGGGCGAATCTTGCTACTGAAGCTTTCTTT.